A single T cell receptor beta chain is shown here with its context. The data were obtained in a study of blood T cell repertoires in COVID-19. Study-level background: PBMCs, B-cell-depleted T cells, or T cells provided the cDNA or gDNA that made up the material.

CDR1 is SGHDT, CDR2 YYEEEE, per germline. V lost 2 bases and J lost 2; bases outside the gene matches: 6. The CDR3 loop spans 16 amino acids. Repertoires were generated with immunoSEQ multiplex PCR, while TCRdb's copy carries only in-frame clones and drops some. The repertoire has 140,000 to 150,000 clones, around 88% of them found once; the top ten carry roughly 2.9%. The sequence derives from a man aged 55-75 years with active or convalescent COVID-19. This chain uses TRBV5-6 with TRBJ2-2; 7 bases match TRBD2. What was sequenced was peripheral blood. The CDR3 reads CASSFDSGLNTGELFF. The CDR3 DNA follows: TGTGCCAGCAGCTTTGATAGCGGGCTAAACACCGGGGAGCTGTTTTTT.